This T cell receptor beta chain was sequenced during a study of beta chain features in type 1 diabetes. Study findings and constraints: When Type 1 diabetes patients were examined, their TCRB CDR3s proved moderately but significantly shorter in all four CD4+ subsets. More deletions and fewer insertions at VDJ junctions were seen in type 1 diabetes patients.

Sorting that relied on CD45RO/CCR7/CD25/CD127/CD95/CD27 yielded CD4+ naive, central memory, regulatory and stem cell-like memory cells. There are a few counts of this clone. The antigen remains unidentified. Germline V gene data show CDR1 as MGHRA and CDR2 as YSYEKL. V shed 0 bases and J shed 4 bases, with 12 bases lying between them. The CDR3 spans 15 residues. Investigators reverse transcribed all isolated RNA, so they sequenced expressed TCRB transcripts. Profiling relied on immunoSEQ multiplex PCR, and the TCRdb table lists in-frame clones only, not all of them. The sample contains about 160,000 clones, around 7.9% of which appear only once.

The gene calls are TRBV4-1 and TRBJ1-1, with D perhaps TRBD1 (6 bases). The receptor comes from a man aged 18 to 35 with type 1 diabetes. The sample comprised central memory CD4+ T cells from blood. The CDR3 spells CASSQDRTASTEAFF. The CDR3 DNA is TGCGCCAGCAGCCAAGATAGGACAGCGAGCACTGAAGCTTTCTTT.